The 10 T cell receptor beta chains below were found in one sample sequenced in a study of OX40 agonist ivuxolimab in advanced cancers. Here immunoSEQ multiplex PCR was the method, and the copy in TCRdb shows in-frame clones only, minus some. The sample lists 45,000 to 65,000 clones; roughly 84% were seen once. The sample in question was CD4+ or CD8+ T cells sorted from blood, obtained in a trial of the OX40 agonist ivuxolimab. These TCRs come from an adult with an advanced solid tumor such as melanoma, head and neck, liver or kidney cancer.

The chain links TRBV7-9 to TRBJ1-2; D possibly corresponds to TRBD1 (5 bases). This CDR3 has 16 amino acids. CDR1 is SEHNR, CDR2 FQNEAQ, per germline (reference sequence). Trimming shortened V by 0 bases and J by 2 bases, and 13 bases separated the two germline ends. The CDR3 loop is CASSLATAIENYGYTF. As DNA, the CDR3 is TGTGCCAGCAGCTTAGCGACAGCCATAGAGAACTATGGCTACACCTTC.

This clone was detected once. This rearrangement joins TRBV6-1 to TRBJ1-3; perhaps TRBD1 as D (5 bases). The CDR3 runs to 15 residues. The V gene lost 6 bases and the J gene lost 4 bases, with 16 bases spanning the gap. From germline, CDR1 is MNHNS and CDR2 SASEGT. CDR3 DNA sequence: TGTGCCAGCAGGCCGGCGGGGGGGAAAGGAAACACCATATATTTT. This translates into CASRPAGGKGNTIYF.

The V gene is TRBV7-9, the J gene TRBJ2-1; TRBD2 matches at 14 bases. V trimming: 3 bases; J trimming: 2 bases; junction bases outside the gene matches: 6. The length of the CDR3 is 18 residues. Per the germline V gene, CDR1 is SEHNR and CDR2 is FQNEAQ (reference sequence). The CDR3 loop is CASSFRTSGGSTYNEQFF. CDR3 sequence (DNA): TGTGCCAGCAGCTTCAGGACTAGCGGGGGGTCCACCTACAATGAGCAGTTCTTC.

The chain is built from TRBV6-1 and TRBJ2-5; D is perhaps TRBD2 (6 bases). Trimming removed 7 bases at V and 4 bases at J, with 13 bases between. The CDR3 spans 13 residues. The germline CDR1 and CDR2 sequences are MNHNS and SASEGT. CDR3 amino acids: CASKRAGRETQYF. In nucleotides, the CDR3 is TGTGCCAGCAAGCGGGCCGGCCGAGAGACCCAGTACTTC.

The genes are TRBV2 and TRBJ1-4; 12 bases are a match to TRBD1. CDR3 length equals 16 residues. Germline V gives CDR1 SNHLY, CDR2 FYNNEI. The junction had 7 bases not matched to a gene; V was cut back by 4 bases and J by 7 bases. The CDR3 is CASSGRDRGQGEKLFF. The CDR3, as DNA: TGTGCCAGCAGTGGCCGGGACAGGGGGCAGGGTGAAAAACTGTTTTTT.

The rearrangement links TRBV4-1 to TRBJ2-5; D remains unclear. This CDR3 has 14 residues. The germline CDR1 and CDR2 sequences are MGHRA and YSYEKL. V lost 4 bases and J 5 bases, leaving 14 bases between the germline ends. CDR3 loop: CASSPPGGFETQYF. As DNA, the CDR3 is TGCGCCAGCAGCCCCCCCGGCGGCTTCGAGACCCAGTACTTC.

The chain uses TRBV6-1 and TRBJ1-2, with 7 bases matching TRBD1. Germline V gene data show CDR1 as MNHNS and CDR2 as SASEGT. J lost 3 bases, V lost 5 bases, and 9 bases had no gene match. CDR3 length: 15 amino acids. The CDR3 DNA reads as TGTGCCAGCAGTCTCGGGACAACAGGGGACTATGGCTACACCTTC. Its translation is CASSLGTTGDYGYTF.

This clone occurred once. The sample has other DNA sequences that encode this CDR3 too. This sequence joins TRBV18 and TRBJ2-5; D is ambiguous. CDR3 size: 13 residues. Germline values: CDR1 KGHSH, CDR2 LQKENI. The ends were cut back, 3 bases at V and 1 base at J, with 6 bases in the middle. The CDR3 loop is CASSPPVQETQYF. The CDR3 DNA follows: TGTGCCAGCTCACCTCCGGTCCAAGAGACCCAGTACTTC. Combining the CDR3 with reference TRBV18 and TRBJ2-5 gives the whole variable domain NAGVMQNPRHLVRRRGQEARLRCSPMKGHSHVYWYRQLPEEGLKFMVYLQKENIIDESGMPKERFSAEFPKEGPSILRIQQVVRGDSAAYFCASSPPVQETQYFGPGTRLLVL.

This clone has a single count. This chain joins TRBV14 and TRBJ1-1; D not certain. This CDR3 contains 15 residues. Germline lookup yields CDR1 SGHDN and CDR2 FVKESK. The ends were cut back, 2 bases at V and 1 base at J, with 11 bases in the middle. The CDR3 is CASSQIGEGNTEAFF. The DNA for the CDR3 is TGTGCCAGCAGCCAAATCGGGGAGGGGAACACTGAAGCTTTCTTT.

The count of this clone is one. This sequence joins TRBV2 and TRBJ2-3; D may correspond to TRBD1 or TRBD2 (6 bases each). This CDR3 spans 12 amino acids. The V gene lost 8 bases and the J gene lost 4 bases, with 10 bases spanning the gap. From germline, CDR1 is SNHLY and CDR2 FYNNEI. CDR3 nucleotides: TGTGCCAGCGGGGGGCACGCAGATACGCAGTATTTT. Amino acids: CASGGHADTQYF.